This T cell receptor beta chain emerged from a study of OX40 agonist ivuxolimab in advanced cancers. On the study more broadly: Intravenous ivuxolimab was administered to patients every 2 weeks at 0.01 to 10 mg/kg. Dose-escalation patients had hepatocellular carcinoma, melanoma, renal cell or head and neck cancer. Those enrolled were 80% to 85% male, with a mean age of roughly 62 years and ages from about 20 to 79. General study findings and limits: Normalized T-cell clonal expansion was also low in some nonresponders.

Sequencing was performed with immunoSEQ multiplex PCR; in TCRdb, only in-frame clones are kept and a portion is missing. The table lists some 110,000 clones, 85% to 95% of them singletons. The ends lost 5 bases at V and 7 bases at J; junction bases unmatched: 3. Looked up from germline, CDR1 is MNHEY and CDR2 is SVGAGI. This CDR3 spans 13 amino acids. A remark on this clone: The antigen is undetermined.

The chain recombines TRBV6-5 with TRBJ1-5; 9 nucleotides match TRBD1. This clonotype was sampled from an adult with an advanced solid tumor such as melanoma, head and neck, liver or kidney cancer. The source material was CD4+ or CD8+ T cells sorted from blood, sampled in a trial of the OX40 agonist ivuxolimab. This CDR3 reads CASSDRGSQPQHF. Here the CDR3 DNA reads TGTGCCAGCAGTGACAGGGGGAGCCAGCCCCAGCATTTT.